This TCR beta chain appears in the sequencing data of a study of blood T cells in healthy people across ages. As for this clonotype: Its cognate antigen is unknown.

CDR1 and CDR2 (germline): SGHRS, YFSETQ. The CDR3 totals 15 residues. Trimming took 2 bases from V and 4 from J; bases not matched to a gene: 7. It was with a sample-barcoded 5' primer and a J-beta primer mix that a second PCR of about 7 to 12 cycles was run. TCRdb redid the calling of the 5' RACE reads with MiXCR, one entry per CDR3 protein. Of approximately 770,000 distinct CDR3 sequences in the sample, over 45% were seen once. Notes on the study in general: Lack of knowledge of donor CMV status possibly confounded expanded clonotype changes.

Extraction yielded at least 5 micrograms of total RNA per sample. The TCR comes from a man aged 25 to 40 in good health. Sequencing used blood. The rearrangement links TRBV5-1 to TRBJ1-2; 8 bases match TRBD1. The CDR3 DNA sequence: TGCGCCAGCAGCTTATCTCAGGGGGCCTCCTATGGCTACACCTTC. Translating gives CASSLSQGASYGYTF.